These T cell receptor beta chains were read from a single sample in a study of cytomegalovirus exposure and HLA in healthy donors. The protocol was immunoSEQ multiplex PCR, while the TCRdb copy is restricted to in-frame clones and leaves out a portion. This table lists over 150,000 clones. Sequencing used PBMCs. These receptors were obtained from a boy younger than 18 in good health and CMV-seronegative. Each CDR3 is given with its conserved first and last residue. A D gene is named only where the DNA matches it firmly.

j_gene: TRBJ1-5; d_gene: .; v_gene: TRBV4-2; CDR3nt: TGTGCCAGCAGCTCCGGGACGGGGGAAAATCAGCCCCAGCATTTT; CDR3aa: CASSSGTGENQPQHF
j_gene: TRBJ1-1; d_gene: TRBD1; v_gene: TRBV6-1; CDR3nt: TGTGCCAGCCCGTCGGCAGGGGGGACTGAAGCTTTCTTT; CDR3aa: CASPSAGGTEAFF
j_gene: TRBJ1-1; d_gene: .; v_gene: TRBV14; CDR3nt: TGTGCCAGCAGGTCACAGGGCCACACTGAAGCTTTCTTT; CDR3aa: CASRSQGHTEAFF
j_gene: TRBJ1-4; d_gene: .; v_gene: TRBV5-8; CDR3nt: TGTGCCAGCAGCCTGGATCGGGGGGCAACTAATGAAAAACTGTTTTTT; CDR3aa: CASSLDRGATNEKLFF
j_gene: TRBJ2-7; d_gene: TRBD1; v_gene: TRBV29-1; CDR3nt: TGCAGCGTTCAGTCAGGGGGCTACGAGCAGTACTTC; CDR3aa: CSVQSGGYEQYF
j_gene: TRBJ2-7; d_gene: TRBD1; v_gene: TRBV29-1; CDR3nt: TGCAGCGTGGAACAGGGGTATGTATACGAGCAGTACTTC; CDR3aa: CSVEQGYVYEQYF
j_gene: TRBJ1-2; d_gene: .; v_gene: TRBV4-1; CDR3nt: TGCGCCAGCAGCCAAGATAGGACGGGGAGACACTATGGCTACACCTTC; CDR3aa: CASSQDRTGRHYGYTF
j_gene: TRBJ1-2; d_gene: .; v_gene: TRBV30; CDR3nt: TGTGCCTCCCAAAACTATGGCTACACCTTC; CDR3aa: CASQNYGYTF
j_gene: TRBJ1-1; d_gene: .; v_gene: TRBV30; CDR3nt: TGTGCCTGGAGTTCGCTAGCAAGTACACTGCGTGCTTTCTTT; CDR3aa: CAWSSLASTLRAFF
j_gene: TRBJ2-2; d_gene: TRBD1; v_gene: TRBV6-4; CDR3nt: TGTGCCAGCAGCCCCGACAGGGAGAGGGACGGGGAGCTGTTTTTT; CDR3aa: CASSPDRERDGELFF
j_gene: TRBJ2-7; d_gene: .; v_gene: TRBV6-5; CDR3nt: TGTGCCAGCAGTTACTCGACGTGGGCTCCCTACGAGCAGTACTTC; CDR3aa: CASSYSTWAPYEQYF
j_gene: TRBJ2-1; d_gene: .; v_gene: TRBV5-1; CDR3nt: TGCGCCAGCAGCTTGATGGCGGGGGCGAACTACAATGAGCAGTTCTTC; CDR3aa: CASSLMAGANYNEQFF
j_gene: TRBJ1-5; d_gene: TRBD1; v_gene: TRBV7-9; CDR3nt: TGTGCCAGCAGCCCAGGGACAGTTAGCAATCAGCCCCAGCATTTT; CDR3aa: CASSPGTVSNQPQHF
j_gene: TRBJ1-1; d_gene: .; v_gene: TRBV7-2; CDR3nt: TGTGCCAGCAGCACGGGGTACCCTGAAGCTTTCTTT; CDR3aa: CASSTGYPEAFF
j_gene: TRBJ2-3; d_gene: .; v_gene: TRBV18; CDR3nt: TGTGCCAGCTCACCGGACAGCTCAAGCACAGATACGCAGTATTTT; CDR3aa: CASSPDSSSTDTQYF
j_gene: TRBJ2-3; d_gene: TRBD2; v_gene: TRBV4-2; CDR3nt: TGTGCCAGCAGCCAAGTTAGCCTAGCGGGGATTGGGTCAGATACGCAGTATTTT; CDR3aa: CASSQVSLAGIGSDTQYF
j_gene: TRBJ1-2; d_gene: .; v_gene: TRBV29-1; CDR3nt: TGCAGCGATAGATCACAGGGCTCTTATGGCTACACCTTC; CDR3aa: CSDRSQGSYGYTF
j_gene: TRBJ1-5; d_gene: .; v_gene: TRBV5-1; CDR3nt: TGCGCCAGCAGCTTGGAGGGGGGGGGAAATCAGCCCCAGCATTTT; CDR3aa: CASSLEGGGNQPQHF
j_gene: TRBJ1-1; d_gene: TRBD1; v_gene: TRBV5-1; CDR3nt: TGCGCCAGCAGCGGCCGACTGGTTTATGAGGGGGCTCATGAGAGTGAAGCTTTCTTT; CDR3aa: CASSGRLVYEGAHESEAFF
j_gene: TRBJ2-7; d_gene: .; v_gene: TRBV28; CDR3nt: TGTGCCAGCAGTTTGCGGAGGGTGGGCTACGAGCAGTACTTC; CDR3aa: CASSLRRVGYEQYF
j_gene: TRBJ1-3; d_gene: .; v_gene: TRBV2; CDR3nt: TGTGCCAGCAGTCCCGGTCGAAACACCATATATTTT; CDR3aa: CASSPGRNTIYF
j_gene: TRBJ1-1; d_gene: .; v_gene: TRBV9; CDR3nt: TGTGCCAGCAGCGTAGCTCCCAGTCTGAACACTGAAGCTTTCTTT; CDR3aa: CASSVAPSLNTEAFF
j_gene: TRBJ1-1; d_gene: .; v_gene: TRBV29-1; CDR3nt: TGCAGCGAGAGCCGAGGGACTGAAGCTTTCTTT; CDR3aa: CSESRGTEAFF
j_gene: TRBJ2-3; d_gene: .; v_gene: TRBV5-1; CDR3nt: TGCGCCAGCAGCCCCCCGGGGGTAGGGACAGATACGCAGTATTTT; CDR3aa: CASSPPGVGTDTQYF
j_gene: TRBJ1-2; d_gene: .; v_gene: TRBV6-1; CDR3nt: TGTGCCAGCAGATGGACGGGGAACTATGGCTACACCTTC; CDR3aa: CASRWTGNYGYTF
j_gene: TRBJ2-4; d_gene: TRBD1; v_gene: TRBV27; CDR3nt: TGTGCCAGCAGTCCACAATCTCTACAGGGGGACAAAGGCAGAATGGCCAAAAACATTCAGTACTTC; CDR3aa: CASSPQSLQGDKGRMAKNIQYF
j_gene: TRBJ1-2; d_gene: .; v_gene: TRBV5-6; CDR3nt: TGTGCCAGCAGCTTCCTGACAGGCGTCGGGTATGGCTACACCTTC; CDR3aa: CASSFLTGVGYGYTF
j_gene: TRBJ1-1; d_gene: .; v_gene: TRBV5-1; CDR3nt: TGCGCCAGCAGCTATCCAGGACTGGAGAACACTGAAGCTTTCTTT; CDR3aa: CASSYPGLENTEAFF
j_gene: TRBJ2-7; d_gene: .; v_gene: TRBV9; CDR3nt: TGTGCCAGCAGCGTACGCGGGGAGTCCGACGAGCAGTACTTC; CDR3aa: CASSVRGESDEQYF
j_gene: TRBJ1-2; d_gene: TRBD1; v_gene: TRBV4-1; CDR3nt: TGCGCCAGCAGCCAAAAATGGACAGGGAACTATGGCTACACCTTC; CDR3aa: CASSQKWTGNYGYTF
j_gene: TRBJ1-6; d_gene: .; v_gene: TRBV5-1; CDR3nt: TGCGCCAGCAGGCCCCCCGGGCAGGGAAATTCACCCCTCCACTTT; CDR3aa: CASRPPGQGNSPLHF
j_gene: TRBJ1-1; d_gene: .; v_gene: TRBV29-1; CDR3nt: TGCAGCGGGACCCTGGGAGGTAGCACTGAAGCTTTCTTT; CDR3aa: CSGTLGGSTEAFF
j_gene: TRBJ1-2; d_gene: .; v_gene: TRBV28; CDR3nt: TGTGCCAGCAGTTTAACCGGGTCTGGCTACACCTTC; CDR3aa: CASSLTGSGYTF
j_gene: TRBJ1-1; d_gene: .; v_gene: TRBV6-1; CDR3nt: TGTGCCAGCACGGTGTACACTGAAGCTTTCTTT; CDR3aa: CASTVYTEAFF
j_gene: TRBJ2-7; d_gene: .; v_gene: TRBV21-1; CDR3nt: TGTGCCAGCAGCACTCGACAGGGTCAATATTCGAACGAGCAGTACTTC; CDR3aa: CASSTRQGQYSNEQYF
j_gene: TRBJ2-3; d_gene: .; v_gene: TRBV11-2; CDR3nt: TGTGCCAGCAGCGCACACCTGACAGATACGCAGTATTTT; CDR3aa: CASSAHLTDTQYF
j_gene: TRBJ1-4; d_gene: .; v_gene: TRBV5-4; CDR3nt: TGTGCCAGCAGCGCAGCAACTAATGAAAAACTGTTTTTT; CDR3aa: CASSAATNEKLFF
j_gene: TRBJ1-6; d_gene: .; v_gene: TRBV6-1; CDR3nt: TGTGCCAGCAGTGACGGACTGTTTTCACCCCTCCACTTT; CDR3aa: CASSDGLFSPLHF
j_gene: TRBJ2-2; d_gene: TRBD2; v_gene: TRBV4-1; CDR3nt: TGCGCCAGCAGCCAAGGTCTAGCGGGGGACACCGGGGAGCTGTTTTTT; CDR3aa: CASSQGLAGDTGELFF
j_gene: TRBJ2-7; d_gene: .; v_gene: TRBV20-1; CDR3nt: TGCAGTGCTAGTAGCCTTTACGAGCAGTACTTC; CDR3aa: CSASSLYEQYF
j_gene: TRBJ2-3; d_gene: .; v_gene: TRBV6-4; CDR3nt: TGTGCCAGCAGTGCGGGGGATACGCAGTATTTT; CDR3aa: CASSAGDTQYF
j_gene: TRBJ1-1; d_gene: TRBD1; v_gene: TRBV11-3; CDR3nt: TGTGCCAGCAGCTTTGACAGGGACACTGAAGCTTTCTTT; CDR3aa: CASSFDRDTEAFF
j_gene: TRBJ2-7; d_gene: TRBD2; v_gene: TRBV19; CDR3nt: TGTGCCAGTAGTATAAGCGGGGGCGGCTACGAGCAGTACTTC; CDR3aa: CASSISGGGYEQYF
j_gene: TRBJ1-1; d_gene: .; v_gene: TRBV7-8; CDR3nt: TGTGCCAGCAGCTTAAAGGTGGTGGTATCTCGCGGGGACACTGAAGCTTTCTTT; CDR3aa: CASSLKVVVSRGDTEAFF
j_gene: TRBJ1-2; d_gene: TRBD1; v_gene: TRBV5-5; CDR3nt: TGTGCCAGCAGCTTGAGGCGGAACACTGGGACAGGGACTAACTATGGCTACACCTTC; CDR3aa: CASSLRRNTGTGTNYGYTF
j_gene: TRBJ1-2; d_gene: .; v_gene: TRBV7-3; CDR3nt: TGTGCCAGCAGCTTAACGGGACTGGGGAATGGCTACACCTTC; CDR3aa: CASSLTGLGNGYTF
j_gene: TRBJ1-2; d_gene: TRBD1; v_gene: TRBV30; CDR3nt: TGTGCCTGTTCCGGGACAGGGGCCTATGGCTACACCTTC; CDR3aa: CACSGTGAYGYTF